This TCR beta chain was identified in a study of T cell repertoires in cytomegalovirus infection. Each CDR3 protein gets one entry after TCRdb re-called the reads with MiXCR. The table lists 140,000 to 150,000 distinct CDR3 sequences, about 31% of them singletons. Points on this clonotype: Its matching antigen is unknown.

This CDR3 comprises 16 residues. The germline V gene encodes CDR1 SGDLS and CDR2 YYNGEE. Trimming took 0 bases from V and 3 from J; bases not matched to a gene: 5. This clonotype was obtained from a human donor in good health (CMV status not recorded). Some clones in this sample may be carry-over from other donors' samples. This sequence joins TRBV9 and TRBJ2-7, with 11 bases lining up with TRBD2. The input for sequencing was CD8+ T cells from cultured PBMCs, taken from culture after CMV antigen stimulation. CDR3 sequence (DNA): TGTGCCAGCAGCGTAGATACTAGCGGGGGCGGCTACGAGCAGTACTTC. This translates into CASSVDTSGGGYEQYF.